This entry describes one TCR beta chain. This clone was seen many times. Base qualities were left out, and no much larger clone turns up one base away. The same CDR3 can be traced to other DNA sequences in this sample. The intended sense of this specimen's time point label: convalescence about 6 months (5-8 months) after acute presentation (visit 7). CD8 T cell responses to two immunodominant EBV epitopes, BRLF1 109 (YVL-BR) and BMLF1 280 (GLC-BM), were tracked in the study over primary infection. A positive serum heterophile antibody test and EBV viral capsid antigen-specific IgM indicated primary EBV infection. Magnetic positive selection (MACS) was first used to enrich total CD8 T cells from PBMCs. A FACSAria III was used to sort live CD3+ CD8+ tetramer+ cells to over 95% purity. A PE-conjugated tetramer loaded with the BRLF1 109-117 peptide was used for cell sorting. TCR repertoires of EBV epitope-specific CD8 T cells were deep-sequenced directly ex vivo after tetramer sorting, at acute infection and at convalescence. Donors were three people aged roughly 18 to 30 with clinical acute infectious mononucleosis and laboratory evidence of primary EBV infection. Heparinized peripheral blood was collected once when donors presented clinically with mononucleosis symptoms and a second time roughly 6 months afterward. PBMCs were isolated by Ficoll-Paque density gradient centrifugation.

This entry is derived from a study of blood T cell repertoires in acute mononucleosis (TCRdb year 2020). Some background on the complete study: Convalescent samples were collected 5 to 8 months after the acute presentation, representing the memory response. A mean blood EBV load of roughly 4 log10 genome copies per million B cells was observed during acute infection, and a mean blood EBV load of around 2.6 was observed at convalescence. What the work shows at the level of the full study, not this receptor alone: With only a few donors in the cohort, group averages were based on very few individuals. Although only roughly 9.9% of unique acute clonotypes carried over into convalescence, these persisting clonotypes made up most of the response, and the remainder were seemingly replaced by new, diverse de novo clonotypes. The low acute-to-convalescent clonotype overlap might be partly explained by sampling error, because only a fraction of each donor's blood was analyzed. For BRLF1 (YVL-BR), a dominant role in TCR repertoire selection was played by TCRalpha CDR3 motifs, whereas only a minimal role was played by TCRbeta.

From the cysteine up to the phenylalanine, the CDR3 has a length of 16 residues. Left in the record is the CDR3 DNA by itself, 48 bases read in frame from the first base. CDR1 SGHKS and CDR2 YYEKEE are derived from the germline V gene (reference sequence). Trimming removed 3 bases from V and 2 bases from J, leaving 18 bases between the germline ends. For TCR profiling, total RNA from no fewer than 8,000 sorted tetramer+ CD8 T cells was reverse transcribed into cDNA. PCR with primers that anneal to V and J regions amplified CDR3 regions and added unique molecular identifiers to track templates. TCRalpha and TCRbeta chains were profiled using the immunoSEQ platform, including its sequencing and error-correction standards. Regarding the original processing steps: Clonal copy numbers were corrected for sequencing and PCR errors, and IMGT conventions were followed to define CDR3s. Analysis was restricted to productive rearrangements and performed with immunoSEQ Analyzer versions 2.0 and 3.0, while gene-pairing frequencies underwent further processing in Microsoft Excel. Circos plots were used to visualize V-J pairings, and MEME plus a custom motifSearch program were used to find CDR3 motifs. The probability of generation of TCR sequences was calculated using the OLGA algorithm. Clonotypes seen at both visits were designated persistent, clonotypes seen only acutely were designated nonpersistent, and clonotypes seen only at convalescence were designated de novo. A public TCR was defined as an amino acid clonotype used by more than one donor. TCRdb holds this immuneACCESS table with in-frame rearrangements only. Some clones are missing; in checked studies, unresolved V genes explain under half, and the rest has no known cause. The DNA was the basis for D and trimming; V, J and clone size are from that table. The sample table records about 1,800 clones; around 20% of these occur just once. 27% of the sample comes from the top ten.

The sequence was collected from a young woman with infectious mononucleosis caused by EBV. The source was EBV YVL epitope tetramer+ CD8+ T cells sorted from PBMCs, collected during convalescence from infectious mononucleosis. This sample's cell subset or site label indicates: CD8 T cells binding a tetramer with EBV BRLF1 109-117 peptide (YVL-BR). The V and J segments used are TRBV5-5 and TRBJ2-7; the D gene is perhaps TRBD1 or TRBD2, as each covers 7 bases. The CDR3 protein is CASSSRGGGGTYEQYF. The DNA sequence follows: TGTGCCAGCAGCTCTCGGGGAGGGGGCGGGACCTACGAGCAGTACTTC.